This TCR beta chain was recorded in a study of cytomegalovirus exposure and HLA in healthy donors. CDR1 is SGHDT, CDR2 YYEEEE, per germline. This CDR3 is built from 14 residues. V was clipped by 7 bases and J by 9 bases, with 23 bases between them. The primer mix had 60 Vbeta and 13 Jbeta primers. Clones were read by immunoSEQ multiplex PCR, and TCRdb kept only the in-frame ones, dropping some. The listing records tens of thousands of clones. The chain combines TRBV5-6 with TRBJ2-7, with D tentatively TRBD2 (5 bases). This clonotype was sampled from a human donor in good health. Sequences were obtained from PBMCs. The CDR3 coding sequence is TGTGCCAGCGGATTGCTCGGGCGGGTCGAGGGGCAGTACTTC. It specifies CASGLLGRVEGQYF. The whole variable domain, filled in from reference TRBV5-6 and TRBJ2-7, reads DAGVTQSPTHLIKTRGQQVTLRCSPKSGHDTVSWYQQALGQGPQFIFQYYEEEERQRGNFPDRFSGHQFPNYSSELNVNALLLGDSALYLCASGLLGRVEGQYFGPGTRLTVT.